This T cell receptor (beta chain) was captured by sequencing in a study of T cell responses to AZD1222 COVID-19 vaccine. Study-wide results and limits: Spike regions recognized by vaccine-associated CD4 TCRs spanned the protein, led by 160-218 and 743-854. Among the donors, most were white British and more were female, and clonal diversity was possibly underestimated. Repertoire sampling occurred only after the peak T cell response.

The CDR3 extends over 16 amino acids. Germline assignment: CDR1 PRHDT and CDR2 FYEKMQ (reference sequence). Deletions cut 5 bases from V and 4 bases from J, with 21 bases between. Generated by immunoSEQ multiplex PCR, the TCRdb table keeps only in-frame clones and is missing some. The sample lists roughly 150,000 clones; about 91% were seen once. A remark on this clone: Its target is not known.

This rearrangement joins TRBV13 to TRBJ2-7; the D gene is possibly TRBD2 (6 bases). This TCR was recovered from an adult in good health. The source material was peripheral blood, sampled on day 0 of AZD1222 vaccination. The DNA of the CDR3 is TGTGCCAGCAGCCCCCAAAGGCCTAGCGAAATTTACGAGCAGTACTTC. Amino acids: CASSPQRPSEIYEQYF.